This T cell receptor beta chain was identified during a study of blood T cell repertoires in COVID-19. Overall study context: COVID-19 samples from acute and convalescent phases originated in the United States, Italy and Spain.

Notes on this clone: At the DNA level, this CDR3 is encoded by other sequences in the same sample as well.

Method: immunoSEQ multiplex PCR; TCRdb's copy keeps in-frame clones and lacks some. The repertoire holds roughly 80,000 clones, with less than 90% as singletons. Germline-derived CDR1 and CDR2 are SGHTA and FQGTGA. J was trimmed by 2 bases and V by 4 bases; bases with no gene match: 2. The CDR3 extends over 14 amino acids. The sequenced sample consisted of peripheral blood. This clonotype was obtained from a human donor in a cohort sampled during active COVID-19. The rearrangement joins TRBV7-3 to TRBJ2-3; 8 positions agree with TRBD2. The CDR3 DNA reads TGTGCCAGCAGCTCAGGACTAGCCACAGATACGCAGTATTTT. Translation: CASSSGLATDTQYF.